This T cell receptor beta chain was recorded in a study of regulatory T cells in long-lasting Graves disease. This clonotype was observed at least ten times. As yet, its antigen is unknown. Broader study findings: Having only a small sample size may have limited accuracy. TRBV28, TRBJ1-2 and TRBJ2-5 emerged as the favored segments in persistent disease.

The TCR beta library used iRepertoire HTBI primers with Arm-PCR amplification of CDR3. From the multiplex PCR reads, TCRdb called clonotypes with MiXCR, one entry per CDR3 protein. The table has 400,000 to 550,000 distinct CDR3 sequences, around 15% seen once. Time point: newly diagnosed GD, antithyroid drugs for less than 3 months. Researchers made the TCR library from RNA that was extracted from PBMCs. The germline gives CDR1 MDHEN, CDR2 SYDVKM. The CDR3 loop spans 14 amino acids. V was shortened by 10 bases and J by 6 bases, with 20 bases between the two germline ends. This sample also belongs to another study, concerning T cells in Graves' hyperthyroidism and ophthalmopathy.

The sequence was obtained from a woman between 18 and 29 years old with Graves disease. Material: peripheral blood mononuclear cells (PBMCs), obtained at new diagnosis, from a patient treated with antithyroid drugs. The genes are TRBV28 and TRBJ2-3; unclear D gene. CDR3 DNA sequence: TGTGCCACCCTAAGTCCGGGTGCTTTGGATACGCAGTATTTT. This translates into CATLSPGALDTQYF.